This is a list of T cell receptor beta chains from one sample in a study of T cells after posttransplantation cyclophosphamide. The table came from immunoSEQ multiplex PCR; TCRdb's copy has only in-frame clones and leaves some out. This table holds around 10,000 clones with no singletons; the top ten claim roughly 28%. Sample: PBMCs, taken after allogeneic stem cell transplant with posttransplant cyclophosphamide. The receptors derive from a female patient between 40 and 55 years old who received an allogeneic stem cell transplant from a related donor, was CMV-positive, and had no GVHD. The graft donor may have contributed some T cells. The CDR3 runs from the conserved cysteine through the conserved F or W. Fields, in order: V gene, clone size, D gene, J gene, CDR3 protein, CDR3 DNA. A D gene is named only where the DNA matches it firmly. The size entry gives how often the clone was seen (once, few, many) or a class if it is expanded.

v_call: TRBV5-1
clone_size: few
d_call: TRBD1
j_call: TRBJ1-2
cdr3_aa: CASSAGQGARGYTF
cdr3_nt: TGCGCCAGCAGTGCTGGACAGGGGGCAAGGGGCTACACCTTC

v_call: TRBV19
clone_size: many
d_call: TRBD1
j_call: TRBJ2-6
cdr3_aa: CASSIGFDRGRTGANVLTF
cdr3_nt: TGTGCCAGTAGTATAGGATTCGACAGGGGGCGAACTGGGGCCAACGTCCTGACTTTC

v_call: TRBV28
clone_size: many
d_call: -
j_call: TRBJ2-7
cdr3_aa: CASSTVQLTVSYEQYF
cdr3_nt: TGTGCCAGCAGTACCGTACAGCTGACCGTATCCTACGAGCAGTACTTC

v_call: TRBV6-1
clone_size: many
d_call: TRBD1
j_call: TRBJ1-4
cdr3_aa: CASSAFPGQGEKLFF
cdr3_nt: TGTGCCAGCAGTGCGTTCCCGGGACAGGGAGAAAAACTGTTTTTT

v_call: TRBV12-3/TRBV12-4
clone_size: many
d_call: -
j_call: TRBJ2-1
cdr3_aa: CASSLAMTRGPRHEQFF
cdr3_nt: TGTGCCAGCAGTTTAGCTATGACGCGGGGTCCGCGTCATGAGCAGTTCTTC

v_call: TRBV6-1
clone_size: many
d_call: -
j_call: TRBJ2-7
cdr3_aa: CASSEAWAPYEQYF
cdr3_nt: TGTGCCAGCAGTGAAGCGTGGGCACCCTACGAGCAGTACTTC

v_call: TRBV9
clone_size: few
d_call: TRBD2
j_call: TRBJ2-3
cdr3_aa: CASSVDPGASGGASLSTDTQYF
cdr3_nt: TGTGCCAGCAGCGTAGACCCGGGGGCGAGCGGGGGGGCCTCCCTTAGCACAGATACGCAGTATTTT

v_call: TRBV6-2/TRBV6-3
clone_size: many
d_call: TRBD1
j_call: TRBJ2-1
cdr3_aa: CASRLRQGTRNEQFF
cdr3_nt: TGTGCCAGCAGGTTGCGACAGGGGACCCGCAATGAGCAGTTCTTC

v_call: TRBV6-2/TRBV6-3
clone_size: many
d_call: TRBD2
j_call: TRBJ2-3
cdr3_aa: CASRQSGGPRDTQYF
cdr3_nt: TGTGCCAGCAGGCAGAGCGGGGGGCCAAGAGATACGCAGTATTTT

v_call: TRBV6-2/TRBV6-3
clone_size: many
d_call: TRBD2
j_call: TRBJ2-2
cdr3_aa: CASSHGRGGRSVGELFF
cdr3_nt: TGTGCCAGCAGCCACGGGCGGGGGGGCCGTAGTGTCGGGGAGCTGTTTTTT

v_call: TRBV9
clone_size: few
d_call: TRBD1
j_call: TRBJ2-7
cdr3_aa: CVFIFRQGTAYEQYF
cdr3_nt: TGTGTCTTTATTTTCAGACAGGGGACGGCCTACGAGCAGTACTTC

v_call: TRBV6-1
clone_size: many
d_call: -
j_call: TRBJ2-7
cdr3_aa: CASSDTAQLYEQYF
cdr3_nt: TGTGCCAGCAGTGACACGGCACAGCTCTACGAGCAGTACTTC

v_call: TRBV4-2
clone_size: many
d_call: TRBD2
j_call: TRBJ2-3
cdr3_aa: CASSQGVKAGGTDTQYF
cdr3_nt: TGTGCCAGCAGCCAAGGGGTGAAAGCGGGGGGAACAGATACGCAGTATTTT